This T cell receptor (beta chain) appears in the sequencing data of a study of technical replicates of blood from a few donors. From germline, CDR1 is MNHEY and CDR2 SVGAGI. This CDR3 has 14 amino acids. Trimming pared 4 bases from V and 2 bases from J, leaving 9 bases between. Libraries were prepared by immunoSEQ multiplex PCR; TCRdb keeps only in-frame clonotypes and omits some of them. This sample has 45,000 to 55,000 clones, with 94% found just once. The TCR comes from a human donor in good health. The specimen sequenced was T cells isolated from PBMCs. The chain couples TRBV6-5 to TRBJ1-5, with D perhaps matching TRBD1 (5 bases). The CDR3 DNA follows: TGTGCCAGCAGTTCCCGACAGCGCAATCAGCCCCAGCATTTT. It translates to CASSSRQRNQPQHF.